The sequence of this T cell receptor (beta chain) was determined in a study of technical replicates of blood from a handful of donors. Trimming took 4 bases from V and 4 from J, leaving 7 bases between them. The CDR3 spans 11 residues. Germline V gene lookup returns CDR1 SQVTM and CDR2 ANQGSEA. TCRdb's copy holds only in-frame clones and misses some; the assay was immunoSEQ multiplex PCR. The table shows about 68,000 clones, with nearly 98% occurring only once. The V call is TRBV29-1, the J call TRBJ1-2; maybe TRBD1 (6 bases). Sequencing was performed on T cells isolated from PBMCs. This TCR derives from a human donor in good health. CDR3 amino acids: CSVGGGYGYTF. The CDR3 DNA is TGCAGCGTTGGAGGGGGCTATGGCTACACCTTC.